This paragraph reports one T cell receptor (beta chain). The antigen is not known. V lost 7 bases, J lost 9 bases, and 21 bases lay in between. Germline lookup yields CDR1 SQVTM and CDR2 ANQGSEA. There are 13 residues in the CDR3. This sample stems from a study of cytomegalovirus exposure and HLA in healthy donors. The study, taken as a whole, reports: What a later analysis showed was that several of the most significant clusters appeared linked to common viral pathogens. Usually a TCR sequence was rare, but some public TCRs were found in many donors. A prior analysis recorded that most TCR beta V segments were productive about 87% or about 30% of the time. Later analysis associated a missense DCLRE1C variant with TCR beta V- and J-gene trimming.

60 Vbeta and 13 Jbeta primers were used in PCR. Sequencing used immunoSEQ multiplex PCR; TCRdb keeps in-frame clones, though not all of them. The table has some 200,000 clones, around 77% seen once; the top ten hold just under 3%. This receptor was identified in a woman aged 30 to 39 in good health and CMV-seronegative. The V call is TRBV29-1, the J call TRBJ1-2, with D possibly being TRBD1 (6 bases). Material for sequencing was PBMCs. CDR3: CSAFTGYPGSYTF. DNA of the CDR3: TGCAGCGCCTTTACAGGGTATCCAGGCAGCTACACCTTC.